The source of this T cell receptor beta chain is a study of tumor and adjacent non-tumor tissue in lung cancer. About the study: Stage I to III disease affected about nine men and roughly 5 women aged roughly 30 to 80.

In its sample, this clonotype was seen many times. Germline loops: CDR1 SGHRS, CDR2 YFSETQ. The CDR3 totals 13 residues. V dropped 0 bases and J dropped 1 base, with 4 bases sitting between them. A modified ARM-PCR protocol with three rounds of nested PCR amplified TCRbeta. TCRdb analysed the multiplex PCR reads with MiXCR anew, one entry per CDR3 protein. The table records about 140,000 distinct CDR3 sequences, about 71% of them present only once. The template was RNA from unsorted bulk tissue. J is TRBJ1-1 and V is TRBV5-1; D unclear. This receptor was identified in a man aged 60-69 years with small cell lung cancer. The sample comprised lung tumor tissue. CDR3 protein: CASSLDTNTEAFF. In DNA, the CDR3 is TGCGCCAGCAGCTTGGACACGAACACTGAAGCTTTCTTT.